This passage covers 19 T cell receptor beta chains from one sample sequenced in a study of T cell repertoires in cytomegalovirus infection. These receptors lack a known antigen. TCRdb processed the reads anew with MiXCR; each CDR3 protein has one entry. The table has about 920,000 distinct CDR3 sequences, approximately 33% seen once. The sequences come from cultured CD8+ T cells from PBMCs, collected from culture after CMV antigen stimulation. All receptors derive from a human donor in good health (CMV status not recorded). Some clones in this sample may be carry-over from other donors' samples.

This clonotype was recorded a few times. This chain joins TRBV27 and TRBJ2-7; 7 bases map to TRBD1. V lost 3 bases, J lost 5 bases, and 7 bases stayed unmatched. The germline gives CDR1 MNHEY, CDR2 SMNVEV (reference sequence). This CDR3 contains 14 residues. Here the CDR3 reads CASSFGQVGHEQYF. The CDR3, as DNA: TGTGCCAGCAGTTTCGGACAGGTTGGACACGAGCAGTACTTC.

This clonotype was counted a few times. The gene calls are TRBV29-1 and TRBJ2-1; TRBD2 might be the D (5 bases). Germline V CDR1 and CDR2: SQVTM, ANQGSEA. V was clipped by 7 bases and J by 4 bases, with 17 bases between them. There are 14 residues in the CDR3. The CDR3 is CSAEGSSKYNEQFF. DNA for the CDR3: TGCAGCGCAGAGGGCTCCTCCAAATACAATGAGCAGTTCTTC.

This chain joins TRBV12-3 or TRBV12-4 and TRBJ1-1; maybe TRBD1 (5 bases). Trimming removed 6 bases from V and 4 bases from J, with 12 bases in between. The CDR3 sequence is 13 residues long. Written as DNA, the CDR3 is TGTGCCAGCAGGCTAAAAGGGGCCACTGAAGCTTTCTTT. Protein: CASRLKGATEAFF.

Notes on this clonotype: A junction boundary mismatches the germline segment, possibly from a read error. The chain joins TRBV12-5 to TRBJ2-5; weak D call: TRBD1 (5 bases). In germline, CDR1 is LGHNT, CDR2 FRNRAP. There are 12 residues in the CDR3. The CDR3 is CASGLVATAGSF. The CDR3 region has the DNA TGTGCTAGTGGTTTGGTAGCGACAGCTGGAAGCTTC. The whole variable domain, filled in from reference TRBV12-5 and TRBJ2-5, reads DARVTQTPRHKVTEMGQEVTMRCQPILGHNTVFWYRQTMMQGLELLAYFRNRAPLDDSGMPKDRFSAEMPDATLATLKIQPSEPRDSAVYFCASGLVATAGSFGPGTRLLVL.

The sample holds many counts of this clonotype. The chain employs TRBV27 and TRBJ1-1; D is perhaps TRBD1 (6 bases). The V gene lost 8 bases and the J gene lost 2 bases, with 12 bases spanning the gap. The CDR3 runs to 13 residues. Germline V gene data show CDR1 as MNHEY and CDR2 as SMNVEV (reference sequence). The CDR3 sequence: CASQDSLNTEAFF. In nucleotides, the CDR3 is TGTGCCAGCCAGGACAGCCTTAACACTGAAGCTTTCTTT.

The sample holds many counts of this clonotype. The CDR3 region has the DNA TGTGCCAGCAGTCCGGGACAGGGTGGCTATGGCTACACCTTC. Protein product: CASSPGQGGYGYTF. The chain uses TRBV7-9 and TRBJ1-2, with 9 bases identical to TRBD1. The germline CDR1 and CDR2 sequences are SEHNR and FQNEAQ (reference sequence). CDR3 size: 14 residues. V lost 6 bases and J lost 4; bases outside the gene matches: 6.

This chain connects TRBV19 to TRBJ1-2; the D is unclear. The CDR3 has 12 residues. With 4 bases removed from V and 3 bases from J, the gap between germline ends came to 6 bases. Germline V lookup: CDR1 LNHDA, CDR2 SQIVND (reference sequence). The CDR3 DNA reads as TGTGCCAGTAGTAGCCTCCACTATGGCTACACCTTC. It translates to CASSSLHYGYTF.

V gene TRBV10-3 combines with J gene TRBJ1-2; D perhaps matches TRBD1 (6 bases). The CDR3 is made up of 14 amino acids. V lost 3 bases and J lost 2, with 10 bases in between. From germline, CDR1 is ENHRY and CDR2 SYGVKD. The CDR3 sequence is CAISDGGQNYGYTF. The CDR3 region has the DNA TGTGCCATCAGTGACGGGGGGCAGAACTATGGCTACACCTTC.

This clonotype has just a few counts. V gene TRBV2 combines with J gene TRBJ2-1; 8 positions match TRBD2. The V segment lost 8 bases and the J segment 1 base; nucleotides outside the gene matches: 4. The CDR3 is 14 amino acids. Germline CDR1 reads SNHLY; CDR2 reads FYNNEI. CDR3 nucleotide sequence: TGTGCCAGCCCGGGGGGGGGGTCCTACAATGAGCAGTTCTTC. Its translation is CASPGGGSYNEQFF.

The table lists this clonotype with a few counts. The V and J genes are TRBV19 and TRBJ2-1; TRBD1 aligns across 8 bases. The V gene's germline CDR1 is LNHDA and CDR2 SQIVND (reference sequence). CDR3 length: 17 amino acids. Trimming cost V 7 bases and J 6 bases; bases outside gene matches: 17. The CDR3 DNA sequence: TGTGCCAGTACCCCGCCAACCCCCGGAGACAGGGGCAATGAGCAGTTCTTC. It translates to CASTPPTPGDRGNEQFF.

The table lists this clonotype with a count of one. At one end the junction does not follow the germline gene, possibly because of a read error. The chain uses TRBV6-2 or TRBV6-3 and TRBJ1-6, with no clear D. The CDR3 has 17 residues. The germline V gene has CDR1 MNHEY and CDR2 SVGEGT. CDR3 bases: TGTGCCATCAGTTACAACGAGGGAACGAGGTATAATTCACCCCTCCACTTT. Amino acid sequence: CAISYNEGTRYNSPLHF.

This clonotype was detected only a few times. The CDR3: CSAAIGQDYGYTF. CDR3 coding DNA: TGCAGCGCCGCCATCGGGCAGGACTATGGCTACACCTTC. The genes are TRBV29-1 and TRBJ1-2, with no clear D. The CDR3 totals 13 residues. The V end lost 7 bases, the J end lost 3 bases, and 15 bases lay between the germline ends. CDR1 is SQVTM and CDR2 is ANQGSEA in the germline V gene.

The table lists this clonotype with many counts. The chain employs TRBV27 and TRBJ1-6, with TRBD1 as a possible D gene (5 bases). CDR3 length equals 15 residues. Germline loops: CDR1 MNHEY, CDR2 SMNVEV (reference sequence). Trimming took 5 bases from V and 3 from J, leaving 11 bases between them. DNA of the CDR3: TGTGCCAGCAGTCCGACAGCCTACTATAATTCACCCCTCCACTTT. This encodes CASSPTAYYNSPLHF.

The chain recombines TRBV6-6 with TRBJ2-3; TRBD2 is a possible D gene (5 bases). The length of the CDR3 is 12 residues. Germline V gene lookup returns CDR1 MNHNY and CDR2 SVGAGI (reference sequence). Trimming removed 6 bases at V and 9 bases at J, with 13 bases between. In DNA form, the CDR3 reads TGTGCCAGCAGGAACGGGGAAGGCACGCAGTATTTT. Protein product: CASRNGEGTQYF.

This chain joins TRBV7-9 and TRBJ2-1; weak D call: TRBD1 (5 bases). Germline CDR1 and CDR2: SEHNR and FQNEAQ (reference sequence). Deletions cut 1 base from V and 3 bases from J, with 13 bases between. This CDR3 region has 16 residues. CDR3 DNA sequence: TGTGCCAGCAGCTTAGTAGGGCAGGGCTTCTACAATGAGCAGTTCTTC. The encoded protein is CASSLVGQGFYNEQFF. The complete variable domain, with remaining parts taken from reference TRBV7-9 and TRBJ2-1, reads DTGVSQNPRHKITKRGQNVTFRCDPISEHNRLYWYRQTLGQGPEFLTYFQNEAQLEKSRLLSDRFSAERPKGSFSTLEIQRTEQGDSAMYLCASSLVGQGFYNEQFFGPGTRLTVL.

The chain combines TRBV12-3 or TRBV12-4 with TRBJ1-2; TRBD1 is a possible D gene (5 bases). The CDR3 runs 16 residues. V lost 2 bases and J 5 bases, leaving 18 bases between the germline ends. The DNA for the CDR3 is TGTGCCAGCAGTTTAACCCCTCCTATAGGGGAATATGGCTACACCTTC. This gives the protein CASSLTPPIGEYGYTF.

This clonotype was seen only a few times. The chain uses TRBV19 and TRBJ2-7; D ambiguous. Trimming removed 3 bases from V and 5 bases from J, with 14 bases in between. Germline CDR1 and CDR2: LNHDA and SQIVND (reference sequence). There are 14 residues in the CDR3. CDR3 coding DNA: TGTGCCAGTAGTATTAAGATCGGGTGGGACGAGCAGTACTTC. This sequence encodes CASSIKIGWDEQYF.

This clonotype showed up just a few times. The rearrangement joins TRBV7-6 to TRBJ2-1; TRBD2 matches 12 bases. The germline V gene encodes CDR1 SGHVS and CDR2 FNYEAQ. The CDR3 sequence is 17 residues long. The J segment lost 7 bases and the V segment lost 1 base, leaving 8 bases of the junction unmatched. CDR3 sequence reads: CASSLDPSGGGRNEQFF. DNA for the CDR3: TGTGCCAGCAGCTTAGACCCTAGCGGGGGGGGAAGGAATGAGCAGTTCTTC.

This clonotype was seen ten or more times. V and J are TRBV7-8 and TRBJ1-5; D not certain. The V gene lost 5 bases and the J gene lost 3 bases, with 14 bases spanning the gap. CDR3 length equals 15 residues. Germline CDR1 and CDR2: SGHVS and FQNEAQ. Here the CDR3 DNA reads TGTGCCAGCAGCCTGACCCCCGGGCTCAATCAGCCCCAGCATTTT. It translates to CASSLTPGLNQPQHF. Filled out from reference TRBV7-8 and TRBJ1-5, the complete variable domain reads GAGVSQSPRYKVAKRGQDVALRCDPISGHVSLFWYQQALGQGPEFLTYFQNEAQLDKSGLPSDRFFAERPEGSVSTLKIQRTQQEDSAVYLCASSLTPGLNQPQHFGDGTRLSIL.